Reported below is one TCR beta chain. This clonotype was seen many times. Its antigen is currently not known. There are no base qualities to consult, and no much larger clone falls within one base. The data derive from a study of T cells after yellow fever vaccination (dated by TCRdb to about 2019). Concerning the study at large: The SMART-Seq v4 Ultra Low Input RNA kit was used to prepare libraries from fractions with low cell numbers. To track T-cell clones before and after primary and booster YFV17D yellow fever vaccination, bulk TCR alpha and beta repertoires were sequenced longitudinally. Two healthy male donors, one aged 18 to 30 and one aged 30 to 40 years, made up the cohort. Bulk PBMC replicates and cell subsets were isolated from blood drawn at multiple timepoints before and after both primary and secondary immunization. Results the study describes overall, beyond this receptor: Because abundant contaminating clonotypes from the bulk population could be contained in FACS-sorted repertoires, computational filtering was required. Because the study included only a couple of donors, the extent to which the findings can be generalized is limited. Compared with the primary T-cell response, the secondary T-cell response was faster but weaker, reaching its peak on day 5 rather than on day 15. After the booster, most of the clones that had expanded following primary vaccination were detected again (approximately 95% of CD4 and roughly 88% of CD8), which suggests that memory was broadly maintained. A small share of clonotypes was detected in both CD4 and CD8 compartments, with the overlap likely arising from convergent recombination.

A distance of 9 bases separates the germline ends of V and J, which lose 4 bases and 6 bases respectively. The CDR3 starts with the cysteine, ends with the phenylalanine, and has 12 residues. Solely the CDR3 DNA is kept, with 36 bases framed from the first base. CDR1 SGHRS and CDR2 YFSETQ were looked up in the germline V gene. The treatment or condition label corresponds to: live attenuated yellow fever vaccine strain. At each blood-draw timepoint, two biological replicates of bulk PBMCs were obtained. A standard Ficoll-Paque protocol was used to isolate PBMCs from peripheral blood. TriZol was used to extract RNA from bulk PBMCs, CD4 and CD8 fractions, and dextramer-positive and dextramer-negative fractions. TCR cDNA was made using 5'RACE template switching, a step that added a universal primer site and unique molecular identifiers. cDNA synthesis was primed from both the TCR alpha and TCR beta constant segments. Two PCR steps were used to amplify libraries, with sample barcodes and sequencing adapters being added in the second step. Sequencing of libraries was done on Illumina HiSeq 2500 (2x100 bp) or NovaSeq (2x150 bp). In the paper's pipeline: MIGEC handled demultiplexing of reads and collapsing into UMI consensus sequences, while MiXCR performed V(D)J alignment. Vaccine-responding clonotypes were defined with edgeR using replicate PBMC samples, requiring FDR below 0.01 and a log2 fold change above 5 up to day 15. Each bulk clonotype received a CD4 or CD8 identity based on whether the sequenced CD4 or CD8 repertoire contained that clonotype at higher abundance. TCRdb reprocessed the public reads (quality trimming at Q25 with fastp, clone calling with MiXCR) and kept in-frame beta chains. Rows are unified per CDR3 protein, each entry keeping the most common DNA and genes. The authors' filters were not applied to this entry. Counted in this sample were hundreds of thousands of distinct CDR3 sequences; 21% of them appeared once. The ten largest clones add up to approximately 16% of the sample.

The clonotype was recovered from a man aged 18-30 years who received the YFV17D yellow fever vaccine. This material consisted of PBMCs, taken approximately 22 days after the first yellow fever vaccination. The rearrangement combines TRBV5-1 with TRBJ2-3, and the D gene may be TRBD1, 5 bases matching. In nucleotide form, the sequence is TGCGCCAGCAGCCTGAACAGGGATACGCAGTATTTT. The encoded protein is CASSLNRDTQYF.